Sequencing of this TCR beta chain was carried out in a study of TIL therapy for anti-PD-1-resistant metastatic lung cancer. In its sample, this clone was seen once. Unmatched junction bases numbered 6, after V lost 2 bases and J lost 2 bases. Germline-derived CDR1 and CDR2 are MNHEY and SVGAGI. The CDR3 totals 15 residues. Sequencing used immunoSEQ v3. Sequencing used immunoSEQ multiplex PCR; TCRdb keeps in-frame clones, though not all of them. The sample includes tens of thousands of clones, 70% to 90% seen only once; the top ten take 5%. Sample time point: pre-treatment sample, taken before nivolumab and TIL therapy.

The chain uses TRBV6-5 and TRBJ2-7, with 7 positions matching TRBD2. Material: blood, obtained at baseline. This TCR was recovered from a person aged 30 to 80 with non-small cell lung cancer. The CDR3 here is CASSYKAGDPYEQYF. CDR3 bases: TGTGCCAGCAGTTACAAGGCGGGAGACCCCTACGAGCAGTACTTC.